The present T cell receptor (beta chain) was sequenced within a study of OX40 agonist ivuxolimab in advanced cancers. Germline V gives CDR1 SGDLS, CDR2 YYNGEE. The CDR3 runs to 14 residues. The V and J ends lost 4 bases and 10 bases, in that order; junction bases with no gene match: 7. Sequencing used immunoSEQ multiplex PCR; TCRdb keeps in-frame clones, though not all of them. The data hold about 35,000 clones, with 65% to 75% observed a single time. This chain joins TRBV9 and TRBJ1-6; TRBD1 matches at 8 bases. The source is an adult with an advanced solid tumor such as melanoma, head and neck, liver or kidney cancer. The sample was CD4+ or CD8+ T cells sorted from blood, taken in a trial of the OX40 agonist ivuxolimab. The CDR3 loop reads CASSSRQGQSPLHF. The CDR3 DNA is TGTGCCAGCAGCTCCAGACAGGGGCAGTCACCCCTCCACTTT.